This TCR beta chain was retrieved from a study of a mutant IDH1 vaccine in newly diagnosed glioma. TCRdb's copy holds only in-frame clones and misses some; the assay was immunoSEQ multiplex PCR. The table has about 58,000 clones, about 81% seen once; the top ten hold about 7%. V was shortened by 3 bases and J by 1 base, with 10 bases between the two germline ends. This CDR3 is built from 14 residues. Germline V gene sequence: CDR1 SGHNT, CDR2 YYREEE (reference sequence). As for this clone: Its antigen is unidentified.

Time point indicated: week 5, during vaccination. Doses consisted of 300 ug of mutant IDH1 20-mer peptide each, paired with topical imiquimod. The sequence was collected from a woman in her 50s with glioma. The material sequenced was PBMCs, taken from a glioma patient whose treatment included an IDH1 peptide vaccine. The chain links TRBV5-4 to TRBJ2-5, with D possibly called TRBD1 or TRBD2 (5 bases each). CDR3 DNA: TGTGCCAGCAGCTCAGGGACCTTCCAAGAGACCCAGTACTTC. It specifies CASSSGTFQETQYF.